The 15 T cell receptor beta chains in this list originate from one sample, sequenced in a study of immune cell composition in non-small cell lung cancer. Normal lung sampling was at least 3 cm from the tumour, as distant as possible. Some clones are missing from TCRdb's copy, which holds only in-frame ones; the method was immunoSEQ multiplex PCR. The sample lists about 5,900 clones, approximately 90% occurring once. The sequencing input was non-adjacent lung tissue. The receptor set was obtained from a human donor with non-small cell lung cancer.

The chain carries TRBV7-2 and TRBJ2-2; a weak D match, TRBD1 (5 bases). Germline V CDR1 and CDR2: SGHTA, FQGNSA. Trimming stripped 4 bases from V and 1 base from J, with 10 bases between. This CDR3 is built from 15 residues. CDR3 in amino acids: CASSWTLLNTGELFF. The CDR3 DNA reads TGTGCCAGCAGCTGGACACTATTGAACACCGGGGAGCTGTTTTTT.

This chain uses TRBV6-1 with TRBJ2-7; the D gene is possibly TRBD2 (7 bases). The CDR3 covers 14 residues. Germline values: CDR1 MNHNS, CDR2 SASEGT. Trimming pared 6 bases from V and 6 bases from J, leaving 18 bases between. Here the CDR3 reads CASSPRGATREQYF. Here the CDR3 DNA reads TGTGCCAGCAGCCCCCGGGGGGCAACACGCGAGCAGTACTTC.

The gene calls are TRBV19 and TRBJ2-2; 7 bases agree with TRBD1. The CDR3 runs 15 residues. The junction had 5 bases not matched to a gene; V was cut back by 6 bases and J by 1 base. Germline V gives CDR1 LNHDA, CDR2 SQIVND (reference sequence). Here the CDR3 reads CASRGTEKNTGELFF. For the CDR3, the DNA is TGTGCCAGTAGGGGGACAGAGAAGAACACCGGGGAGCTGTTTTTT.

The V call is TRBV4-1, the J call TRBJ1-1, with D maybe TRBD1 (6 bases). V lost 2 bases to trimming and J lost 4 bases, with 11 bases between them. Germline CDR1 reads MGHRA; CDR2 reads YSYEKL. The CDR3 totals 14 residues. This CDR3 is CASSQLMGATEAFF. The CDR3, as DNA: TGCGCCAGCAGCCAATTGATGGGGGCCACTGAAGCTTTCTTT.

This clone was recorded once. This chain links TRBV30 with TRBJ2-7, with D hard to call. Germline V gene data show CDR1 as GTSNPN and CDR2 as SVGIG (reference sequence). The CDR3 totals 13 residues. The V end was cut by 2 bases, the J end by 1 base, with 9 bases between. The DNA of the CDR3 is TGTGCCTGGAGTTGGGCCCGGTCCTACGAGCAGTACTTC. It encodes CAWSWARSYEQYF. The complete variable domain, with remaining parts taken from reference TRBV30 and TRBJ2-7, reads SQTIHQWPATLVQPVGSPLSLECTVEGTSNPNLYWYRQAAGRGLQLLFYSVGIGQISSEVPQNLSASRPQDRQFILSSKKLLLSDSGFYLCAWSWARSYEQYFGPGTRLTVT.

The chain uses TRBV13 and TRBJ2-7, with D unclear. Germline V gives CDR1 PRHDT, CDR2 FYEKMQ (reference sequence). The CDR3 sequence is 13 residues long. Trimming removed 7 bases at V and 6 bases at J, with 16 bases between. This chain's CDR3 is CASTPYRSLEQYF. In DNA form, the CDR3 reads TGTGCCAGCACTCCCTATAGATCCCTCGAGCAGTACTTC.

This chain joins TRBV28 and TRBJ2-1, with a possible D match to TRBD1 (5 bases). Trimming took off 6 bases at V and 8 bases at J, with 17 bases between the two ends. The germline gives CDR1 MDHEN, CDR2 SYDVKM. This CDR3 spans 14 amino acids. The CDR3 sequence is CASSLKPRGYEQFF. The CDR3 nucleotides read TGTGCCAGCAGCCTTAAACCTAGGGGCTATGAGCAGTTCTTC.

The V call is TRBV6-1, the J call TRBJ1-1, with TRBD1 identical over 7 bases. CDR1 and CDR2 (germline): MNHNS, SASEGT. The CDR3 has 16 amino acids. The V segment lost 1 base and the J segment 3 bases; nucleotides outside the gene matches: 8. As DNA, the CDR3 is TGTGCCAGCAGTGAAGGAGAAGGCAGGGGGGACACTGAAGCTTTCTTT. The encoded protein is CASSEGEGRGDTEAFF.

The chain has TRBV28 and TRBJ2-7, with TRBD2 matching over 10 bases. Looked up from germline, CDR1 is MDHEN and CDR2 is SYDVKM. The junction had 11 bases not matched to a gene; V was cut back by 5 bases and J by 4 bases. The length of the CDR3 is 16 residues. CDR3 in DNA: TGTGCCAGCAGTCCCATTGGACTAGCGGATAAGTACGAGCAGTACTTC. Translating gives CASSPIGLADKYEQYF.

V is TRBV7-3 and J is TRBJ2-1, with 8 bases that match TRBD2. This CDR3 has 13 residues. Looked up from germline, CDR1 is SGHTA and CDR2 is FQGTGA. V was pared by 5 bases and J by 6 bases, with 3 bases of the junction left unmatched. The CDR3 sequence is CASSQGLANEQFF. CDR3 bases: TGTGCCAGCAGCCAAGGACTAGCCAATGAGCAGTTCTTC.

The chain employs TRBV18 and TRBJ1-1; D perhaps matches TRBD1 (5 bases). The CDR3 is 13 amino acids. CDR1 and CDR2 from the germline V gene are KGHSH and LQKENI. Trimming removed 4 bases at V and 1 base at J, with 7 bases between. The CDR3 DNA reads TGTGCCAGCTCACTTGACAGGAACACTGAAGCTTTCTTT. This codes for CASSLDRNTEAFF.

V gene TRBV28 combines with J gene TRBJ2-7; D gene unclear. The CDR3 length is 13 residues. V was pared by 6 bases and J by 1 base, with 10 bases between. Germline assignment: CDR1 MDHEN and CDR2 SYDVKM. The CDR3 coding sequence is TGTGCCAGCAGGATTGACTCATCCTACGAGCAGTACTTC. Amino acid sequence: CASRIDSSYEQYF.

The J gene is TRBJ2-7, the V gene TRBV7-2; 11 bases are a match to TRBD2. With 5 bases clipped from V and 4 bases from J, the junction kept 7 bases outside the gene matches. The CDR3 has 15 residues. CDR1 is SGHTA, CDR2 FQGNSA, per germline. The CDR3 DNA is TGTGCCAGCAGCCCTTCGACTAGCGGGAAATACGAGCAGTACTTC. Its protein is CASSPSTSGKYEQYF.

The sample holds a few counts of this clone. The J gene is TRBJ2-7, the V gene TRBV6-1; D unresolved. Germline loops: CDR1 MNHNS, CDR2 SASEGT. Trimming took off 5 bases at V and 0 bases at J, with 14 bases between the two ends. The CDR3 runs to 15 residues. The CDR3 is CASSLSHESSYEQYF. CDR3 bases: TGTGCCAGCAGTTTGAGTCACGAGAGCTCCTACGAGCAGTACTTC.

CDR3: CASSPTSGRTGELFF. In DNA form, the CDR3 reads TGTGCCAGCAGCCCCACTAGCGGAAGAACCGGGGAGCTGTTTTTT. This rearrangement joins TRBV5-4 to TRBJ2-2; 8 bases map to TRBD2. CDR3 size: 15 residues. CDR1 and CDR2 (germline): SGHNT, YYREEE (reference sequence). Trimming took 4 bases from V and 5 from J; bases not matched to a gene: 7.